Below, 17 T cell receptor beta chains from the same sample are listed, as sequenced in a study of molecular identifiers for immune sequencing clone quantification. TCRdb re-derived calls from the PCR reads in MiXCR, one entry per CDR3 protein. The sample carries under 600,000 distinct CDR3 sequences, 25% recorded once. Sequenced: naive CD8+ T cells from blood, with Jurkat cell RNA spiked in. Subset denoted: FACS-sorted CD8+CD4-CCR7+CD45RA+ naive T cells. These receptor sequences come from a human donor in good health. Some libraries in this study had Jurkat cell RNA spiked in.

This clonotype was observed a handful of times. A much larger clone is a single base away; this may be a read error. This chain links TRBV5-1 with TRBJ2-7; D gene uncertain. The CDR3 length is 13 residues. Germline lookup yields CDR1 SGHRS and CDR2 YFSETQ. Trimming left V 0 bases short and J 3 bases short, with 7 bases between. The CDR3 DNA reads TGCGCCAGCAGCTTGGAACCGCACTACGAGCAGTACTTC. This sequence encodes CASSLEPHYEQYF.

This clonotype was seen at least ten times. The V gene is TRBV7-9, the J gene TRBJ2-5, with 7 positions matching TRBD1. V lost 1 base, J lost 3 bases, and 5 bases stayed unmatched. CDR1 SEHNR and CDR2 FQNEAQ come from the germline V gene (reference sequence). The CDR3 has 15 residues. The CDR3 sequence: CASSLERQGEETQYF. The CDR3 bases are TGTGCCAGCAGCTTAGAGAGACAGGGCGAAGAGACCCAGTACTTC.

This clonotype turned up a few times. A much larger clone is a single base away; this may be a read error. The genes are TRBV7-6 and TRBJ2-3; no clear D gene. V lost 1 base, J lost 2 bases, and 7 bases lay in between. Germline lookup yields CDR1 SGHVS and CDR2 FNYEAQ. There are 14 residues in the CDR3. This CDR3 reads CASSLGTVTDTQYF. CDR3 bases: TGTGCCAGCAGCTTAGGCACGGTCACAGATACGCAGTATTTT. The full variable domain, completed using reference TRBV7-6 and TRBJ2-3, is GAGVSQSPRYKVTKRGQDVALRCDPISGHVSLYWYRQALGQGPEFLTYFNYEAQQDKSGLPNDRFSAERPEGSISTLTIQRTEQRDSAMYRCASSLGTVTDTQYFGPGTRLTVL.

The chain joins TRBV5-1 to TRBJ1-1; no reliable D call. Trimming pared 0 bases from V and 6 bases from J, leaving 15 bases between. CDR1 and CDR2 from the germline V gene are SGHRS and YFSETQ. CDR3 length: 15 residues. The CDR3 sequence: CASSLVAAQCPEAFF. CDR3 nucleotide sequence: TGCGCCAGCAGCTTGGTGGCAGCCCAGTGTCCTGAAGCTTTCTTT.

This clonotype came up many times. V usage is TRBV12-3 or TRBV12-4 and J usage is TRBJ1-5, with a possible D match to TRBD1 (5 bases). The length of the CDR3 is 13 residues. V lost 6 bases to trimming and J lost 5 bases, with 11 bases between them. The CDR3 is CASSSDSHQPQHF. The CDR3, as DNA: TGTGCCAGCAGCTCCGACAGCCATCAGCCCCAGCATTTT.

This clonotype turned up a few times. The chain carries TRBV20-1 and TRBJ2-3, with D unresolved. Trimming shortened V by 6 bases and J by 6 bases, and 16 bases separated the two germline ends. Germline CDR1 reads DFQATT; CDR2 reads SNEGSKA (reference sequence). The CDR3 spans 13 residues. CDR3 sequence (DNA): TGCAGTGCCCCGCCCCCAAATGGGGATACGCAGTATTTT. It codes for CSAPPPNGDTQYF.

This clonotype was found many times. The V gene is TRBV25-1, the J gene TRBJ2-4; tentative D call: TRBD1 (6 bases). CDR3 size: 14 residues. The germline V gene encodes CDR1 MGHDK and CDR2 SYGVNS. Trimming cost V 7 bases and J 8 bases, with 18 bases left between them. As DNA, the CDR3 is TGTGCCAGCATGACACAGGGCAGTTCATACATTCAGTACTTC. It yields the protein CASMTQGSSYIQYF.

The chain links TRBV24-1 to TRBJ2-2; 8 positions match TRBD1. Germline trimming cut 1 base from V and 4 bases from J; bases unmatched to any gene: 13. The CDR3 is 19 residues long. Germline CDR1 KGHDR, CDR2 SFDVKD. The CDR3 bases are TGTGCCACCAGTGATTTTTCCCCTCGGACAGGGTCGAGCACCGGGGAGCTGTTTTTT. Translation: CATSDFSPRTGSSTGELFF.

This clonotype was counted many times. The chain combines TRBV30 with TRBJ2-3, with D uncertain. V lost 0 bases to trimming and J lost 5 bases, with 6 bases between them. Germline CDR1 GTSNPN, CDR2 SVGIG (reference sequence). The CDR3 is 12 residues long. The chain's CDR3 is CAWSVGLDTQYF. CDR3 bases: TGTGCCTGGAGTGTGGGTCTAGATACGCAGTATTTT.

About this clonotype itself: This clone may be a read error of a much larger clone one base away. The chain employs TRBV9 and TRBJ1-1, with 7 positions matching TRBD1. CDR1 SGDLS and CDR2 YYNGEE come from the germline V gene. This CDR3 comprises 15 residues. The CDR3 bases are TGTGCCAACAGCGCGGACTCGACAGGGTTCACTGAAGCTTTCTTT. Its protein is CANSADSTGFTEAFF.

This clonotype showed up many times. The CDR3 region is CASSQSGTDTQYF. The CDR3 DNA is TGCGCCAGCAGCCAATCTGGCACAGATACGCAGTATTTT. The V call is TRBV4-3, the J call TRBJ2-3, with no clear D. The germline CDR1 and CDR2 sequences are LGHNA and YSLEER. V lost 2 bases and J 1 base, leaving 4 bases between the germline ends. The length of the CDR3 is 13 residues.

The chain has TRBV19 and TRBJ2-3, with 7 bases fitting TRBD1. CDR1 is LNHDA and CDR2 is SQIVND in the germline V gene (reference sequence). The CDR3 length is 14 residues. V trimming: 1 base; J trimming: 7 bases; junction bases outside the gene matches: 5. Written as DNA, the CDR3 is TGTGCCAGTAGTATAGGCTACAGGGGCAATACGCAGTATTTT. Translation: CASSIGYRGNTQYF.

The V gene is TRBV4-1, the J gene TRBJ2-2; D uncertain. Deletions cut 0 bases from V and 7 bases from J, with 21 bases between. The CDR3 runs to 18 residues. Per the germline V gene, CDR1 is MGHRA and CDR2 is YSYEKL. CDR3 sequence reads: CASSQDFVQIPHHGELFF. The CDR3 coding sequence is TGCGCCAGCAGCCAAGATTTTGTGCAGATACCCCACCACGGGGAGCTGTTTTTT.

In this sample, this clonotype turned up a few times. V gene TRBV6-2 or TRBV6-3 combines with J gene TRBJ2-7; D is tentatively TRBD1 or TRBD2 (5 bases each). The V gene lost 6 bases and the J gene lost 0 bases, with 12 bases spanning the gap. The CDR3 runs 14 residues. The germline CDR1 and CDR2 sequences are MNHEY and SVGEGT. The CDR3 DNA reads TGTGCCAGCAGCCCGGGACGGATCTCCTACGAGCAGTACTTC. It is translated as CASSPGRISYEQYF.

This clonotype was seen more than once but under ten times. This rearrangement joins TRBV20-1 to TRBJ2-2, with D perhaps TRBD2 (6 bases). CDR1 is DFQATT and CDR2 is SNEGSKA in the germline V gene (reference sequence). The CDR3 loop spans 14 amino acids. V was clipped by 0 bases and J by 1 base, with 6 bases between them. The CDR3 DNA reads as TGCAGTGCTAGAGACGGGAGGAACACCGGGGAGCTGTTTTTT. Residues: CSARDGRNTGELFF.

In this sample, this clonotype turned up a few times. The rearrangement uses TRBV13 and TRBJ2-7; 11 bases fit TRBD2. The ends lost 4 bases at V and 1 base at J; junction bases unmatched: 3. The germline gives CDR1 PRHDT, CDR2 FYEKMQ (reference sequence). The CDR3 is 15 residues long. In nucleotides, the CDR3 is TGTGCCAGCAGCTCGGGACTAGCGGCATCCTACGAGCAGTACTTC. Its translation is CASSSGLAASYEQYF.

As concerns this clonotype: One end of the junction does not line up with germline, which may come from a read error. This chain joins TRBV6-2 or TRBV6-3 and TRBJ1-1; TRBD1 aligns across 10 bases. CDR1 MNHEY and CDR2 SVGEGT come from the germline V gene. The CDR3 runs to 15 residues. CDR3 sequence reads: CARSYLGQGGTEAFF. CDR3 nucleotide sequence: TGTGCCCGCAGTTACCTAGGACAGGGGGGCACTGAAGCTTTCTTT.